The clone carrying this TCR beta chain has a handful of counts. The entry originates in a study of technical replicates of blood from several donors. Sequenced by immunoSEQ multiplex PCR; TCRdb stores in-frame clones only, minus some. The sample has 53,000 or so clones, about 86% seen once. The sequence derives from a human donor in good health. Some clones in this sample may be carry-over from other donors' samples. Input material: PBMCs.

The CDR3 DNA reads TGCGCCAGCAGCCAAGATATTTGGCAGGGGGGAACTGAAGCTTTCTTT. Translated, it gives CASSQDIWQGGTEAFF. The chain is built from TRBV4-3 and TRBJ1-1; 7 bases fit TRBD1. Unmatched junction bases numbered 9, after V lost 0 bases and J lost 5 bases. Germline-derived CDR1 and CDR2 are LGHNA and YSLEER. This CDR3 comprises 16 residues.